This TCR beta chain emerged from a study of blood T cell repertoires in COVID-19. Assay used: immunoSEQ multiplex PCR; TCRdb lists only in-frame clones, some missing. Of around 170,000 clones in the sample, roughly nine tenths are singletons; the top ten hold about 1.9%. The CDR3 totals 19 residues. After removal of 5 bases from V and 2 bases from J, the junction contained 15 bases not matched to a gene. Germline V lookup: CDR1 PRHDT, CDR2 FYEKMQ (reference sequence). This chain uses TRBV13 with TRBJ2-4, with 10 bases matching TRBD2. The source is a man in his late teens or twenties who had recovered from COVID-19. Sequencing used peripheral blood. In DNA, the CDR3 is TGTGCCAGCAGCCCGGGACCGCCGGGACTAGCGAGCACCAAAAACATTCAGTACTTC. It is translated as CASSPGPPGLASTKNIQYF.